Listed here is a single T cell receptor (beta chain). This clonotype has a count of ten or more. The clone's antigen remains unknown. The record has no base qualities; no much larger clone is one base away. Receptor amplification or capture employed multiplex PCR. The listed sequencing device is Illumina HiSeq 4000. CDR3 regions were amplified by Arm-PCR with iRepertoire HTBI primers to construct TCR beta libraries. PCR products were gel purified before sequencing. The original pipeline was this. Gene usage analysis of CDR3 amino acid clonotypes relied on the approximately 62 TRBV and around 13 TRBJ segments identified across samples. COPE and FqMerger were used to merge the filtered high-quality paired reads into contigs. BLAST was used to align contigs to IMGT TRBV, TRBD and TRBJ reference genes, and CDR3 was defined according to IMGT. Any clonotype with a frequency above 0.1% was counted as a highly expanded clone. Repertoire diversity was measured by Shannon entropy, and V-J evenness by the Gini coefficient. A clonotype found in more than one individual was treated as public. TCRdb reanalyzed the raw reads on its own, using fastp at Q25 for trimming and MiXCR for clone calling, and kept in-frame beta chains. Entries that share a CDR3 protein sequence are merged under the most common genes and DNA. The V and J calls, along with clone size, are taken from TCRdb and not from the paper's own processing. The sample has over 450,000 distinct CDR3 sequences on record, around 11% of them singletons. The biggest ten clones account for around 9.3% of the sample.

This entry belongs to a study of regulatory T cells in long-lasting Graves disease (dated by TCRdb to 2020 to 2023). Background for the entire study: Newly diagnosed Graves' disease patients had taken antithyroid drugs for less than 3 months. Peripheral blood TCR sequencing and RNA sequencing compared persistent Graves' disease patients with newly diagnosed Graves' disease patients. The study took place in China and was registered as a clinical trial. A total of 35 or so samples were covered by TCR sequencing, comprising around 13 persistent and roughly 20 newly diagnosed Graves' disease patients.

V is shortened by 3 bases, J by 4 bases, and the region joining them spans 18 bases. The germline V gene specifies SQVTM as CDR1 and ANQGSEA as CDR2. CDR3 length: 15 amino acids, cysteine to phenylalanine. Kept here is only the CDR3 DNA, which spans 45 bases and is read in frame from base 1. Reading the label with the study, this specimen's time point is: newly diagnosed GD, antithyroid drugs for less than 3 months. For both TCR sequencing and RNA sequencing, RNA was extracted from PBMCs using TRIzol. The diagnosis of Graves' disease followed American Thyroid Association guidelines. Patients were recruited from an endocrinology department in Xi'an, China. Each patient gave approximately 9 milliliters of peripheral blood, collected in an EDTA anticoagulant tube. Ficoll Paque Plus density gradient separation was used to isolate PBMCs, and no further T cell sorting was done. An Agilent 2100 Bioanalyzer and agarose gel were used to assess RNA quality, and a NanoDrop 2000 was used to measure RNA concentration.

Beyond this particular receptor, the publication reports: Sequencing and analysis were restricted to the TCR beta chain. TRBV28, TRBJ1-2 and TRBJ2-5 were preferentially used in persistent disease, while TRBV20-1 and TRBJ2-1 were favored in newly diagnosed disease. A larger number of public clonotypes was shared among persistent patients (approximately 2,600) than among newly diagnosed patients (around 870). Compared with newly diagnosed patients, patients with persistent Graves' disease had lower TCR Shannon entropy and fewer highly expanded clones, which suggests clonal expansion. The authors noted that the small sample size was a limitation that may lower accuracy. Peripheral blood alone was examined, since thyroid tissue, which constituted the primary lesion, could not be accessed.

The same data also went into a second study, on T cells in Graves' hyperthyroidism and ophthalmopathy. As noted in the second study: Graves' hyperthyroidism was defined as stable when no progression to ophthalmopathy occurred over 18 months of follow-up. Hyperthyroidism patients were newly diagnosed, had a disease duration of under 2 months, and were aged 18 to 65 years. Exclusion was applied to patients with uncontrolled infections, other autoimmune diseases, pregnancy or lactation. Diagnoses were established on the basis of clinical symptoms, serum thyroxine and TRAb, thyroid ultrasound, and orbital computed tomography. The TCR CDR3 was subjected to a first round of RT-PCR using the HTBI primer set and the Qiagen OneStep RT-PCR kit. Most expanded thyroid clonotypes (frequency above 0.001) were also found in blood, which suggests that blood repertoires may mirror thyroid immune responses. A model built on a 13 V-J signature distinguished ophthalmopathy from stable hyperthyroidism, reaching 85% to 90% sensitivity and under 84% specificity in cross-validation and 80%/75% in testing. In validation, the model predicted progression to ophthalmopathy with approximately 71% sensitivity and over 72% specificity, a median of 6.5 months before onset. To identify TCR V-J signatures that set the groups apart, the researchers used a discovery cohort of about a hundred patients, made up of 43 with Graves' ophthalmopathy and some 60 with stable Graves' hyperthyroidism. Whether ophthalmopathy could be predicted prospectively was tested in an independent validation cohort made up of 18 to 20 hyperthyroidism patients plus 17 patients who later progressed to ophthalmopathy. The 75 to 100 discovery patients were randomly split 7:3 into training and test sets. In addition, the study compared T-cell repertoires in thyroid tissue and in blood from about 6 Graves' hyperthyroidism patients. After sampling, hyperthyroidism patients received methimazole starting at 30 mg daily, and ophthalmopathy patients received high-dose intravenous methylprednisolone. Libraries were constructed in a second round of multiplex PCR, after which size selection and purification were carried out. Paired-end sequencing of the libraries was performed with 100 bp reads on an Illumina HiSeq2000. SOAPnuke was used to process the raw data, removing reads that contained adapters or uncalled bases, had a mean Phred below 15, or lacked an exact match to the constant primer or identifier. High-quality paired reads were merged with COPE v1.2.5, and unique nucleotide sequences were defined as clonotypes. Clonotypes were aligned to IMGT TRBV, TRBD and TRBJ reference segments using MiTCR v1.1. Analysis was restricted to V-J combinations with a frequency above 0.0001, which covered 98% to 99.2% of repertoires. A TCS score was defined as the ratio between F50 (clonal expansion) and ExV (chaos), using BLOSUM62-based TCRdist between CDR3 peptides within each V-J. Welch's t-statistics and random forest reduced fewer than 600 V-J features to 10 to 15, which were used in a naive Bayes classifier (R e1071). No statistical method was used to fix the sample size in advance, and group allocation was not hidden from the investigators. The paper describes TCR Vbeta CDR3 sequencing of some 130 peripheral blood samples, made up of some 40 ophthalmopathy patients, approximately 76 hyperthyroidism patients and approximately 17 progressor patients.

The source material was peripheral blood mononuclear cells (PBMCs), sampled at new diagnosis, from a patient treated with antithyroid drugs. The chain was built from TRBV29-1 and TRBJ2-5; the D segment could be TRBD1, given 7 matching bases. This clonotype originated in a woman in her 30s with Graves disease. Donor details come from another sample of the same person, matched by shared clones. The bases read TGCAGCGTTGAGGGCCAGACAGGGAGGAGAGAGACCCAGTACTTC. Its protein reads: CSVEGQTGRRETQYF.